This passage covers 8 T cell receptor beta chains from one sample sequenced in a study of T cell responses to AZD1222 COVID-19 vaccine. Sequencing was performed with immunoSEQ multiplex PCR; in TCRdb, only in-frame clones are kept and a portion is missing. Of 85,000 to 120,000 clones in the sample, about 92% are singletons; the top ten hold roughly 8%. The input for sequencing was peripheral blood, taken 28 days after the second AZD1222 dose. The receptors come from an adult who received the AZD1222 COVID-19 vaccine.

The CDR3 sequence is CASSSFGLAADTQYF. CDR3 DNA sequence: TGCGCCAGCAGCTCTTTCGGACTAGCGGCCGATACGCAGTATTTT. J is TRBJ2-3 and V is TRBV5-1, with 10 bases matching TRBD2. Germline V CDR1 and CDR2: SGHRS, YFSETQ. CDR3 length equals 15 residues. V trimming: 3 bases; J trimming: 6 bases; junction bases outside the gene matches: 7.

This clone appeared a single time. CDR3 sequence: CASSPADRGGNQPQHF. CDR3 coding DNA: TGTGCCAGTAGTCCCGCGGACAGGGGGGGAAATCAGCCCCAGCATTTT. V is TRBV19 and J is TRBJ1-5; 10 bases match TRBD1. Germline CDR1 and CDR2: LNHDA and SQIVND (reference sequence). The J segment lost 4 bases and the V segment lost 5 bases, leaving 8 bases of the junction unmatched. This CDR3 is built from 16 residues.

This clone occurred once. The CDR3 is CASSQAVEQFF. For the CDR3, the DNA is TGTGCCAGCAGCCAAGCTGTTGAGCAGTTCTTC. The rearrangement uses TRBV14 and TRBJ2-1; D unresolved. In germline, CDR1 is SGHDN, CDR2 FVKESK. The CDR3 length is 11 residues. Between the trimmed V and J ends, which lost 1 base and 9 bases, there was a span of 4 bases.

The V and J genes are TRBV7-9 and TRBJ1-6; D not certain. In germline, CDR1 is SEHNR, CDR2 FQNEAQ (reference sequence). V lost 5 bases, J lost 0 bases, and 14 bases lay in between. The CDR3 has 17 residues. The DNA of the CDR3 is TGTGCCAGCAGCCTAGGGCCCCATGGCTCCTATAATTCACCCCTCCACTTT. Protein: CASSLGPHGSYNSPLHF.

The gene calls are TRBV14 and TRBJ1-1; D gene unclear. Trimming left V 3 bases short and J 5 bases short, with 16 bases between. The CDR3 covers 15 residues. CDR1 is SGHDN and CDR2 is FVKESK in the germline V gene. The CDR3 reads CASSHPGRMGTEAFF. As DNA, the CDR3 is TGTGCCAGCAGCCACCCGGGAAGGATGGGGACTGAAGCTTTCTTT.

This chain joins TRBV7-8 and TRBJ2-7, with 9 bases lining up with TRBD1. This CDR3 has 15 amino acids. Germline trimming cut 6 bases from V and 1 base from J; bases unmatched to any gene: 7. Germline V gene data show CDR1 as SGHVS and CDR2 as FQNEAQ. Here the CDR3 reads CASRGGTGPSYEQYF. CDR3 DNA sequence: TGTGCCAGCAGGGGGGGGACAGGGCCGTCCTACGAGCAGTACTTC.

The rearrangement joins TRBV14 to TRBJ1-1; D not certain. The V gene's germline CDR1 is SGHDN and CDR2 FVKESK. Trimming removed 3 bases at V and 5 bases at J, with 4 bases between. This CDR3 has 11 amino acids. The DNA for the CDR3 is TGTGCCAGCAGCCATCTAACTGAAGCTTTCTTT. Its protein product is CASSHLTEAFF. Full variable domain (remainder filled in from reference TRBV14 and TRBJ1-1): EAGVTQFPSHSVIEKGQTVTLRCDPISGHDNLYWYRRVMGKEIKFLLHFVKESKQDESGMPNNRFLAERTGGTYSTLKVQPAELEDSGVYFCASSHLTEAFFGQGTRLTVV.

This chain connects TRBV29-1 to TRBJ1-1; 9 bases agree with TRBD1. V lost 5 bases to trimming and J lost 6 bases; unmatched junction nucleotides: 7. Germline CDR1 reads SQVTM; CDR2 reads ANQGSEA. The length of the CDR3 is 13 residues. CDR3 protein: CSVLTGTGPEAFF. CDR3 DNA sequence: TGCAGCGTTCTCACCGGGACAGGGCCTGAAGCTTTCTTT.